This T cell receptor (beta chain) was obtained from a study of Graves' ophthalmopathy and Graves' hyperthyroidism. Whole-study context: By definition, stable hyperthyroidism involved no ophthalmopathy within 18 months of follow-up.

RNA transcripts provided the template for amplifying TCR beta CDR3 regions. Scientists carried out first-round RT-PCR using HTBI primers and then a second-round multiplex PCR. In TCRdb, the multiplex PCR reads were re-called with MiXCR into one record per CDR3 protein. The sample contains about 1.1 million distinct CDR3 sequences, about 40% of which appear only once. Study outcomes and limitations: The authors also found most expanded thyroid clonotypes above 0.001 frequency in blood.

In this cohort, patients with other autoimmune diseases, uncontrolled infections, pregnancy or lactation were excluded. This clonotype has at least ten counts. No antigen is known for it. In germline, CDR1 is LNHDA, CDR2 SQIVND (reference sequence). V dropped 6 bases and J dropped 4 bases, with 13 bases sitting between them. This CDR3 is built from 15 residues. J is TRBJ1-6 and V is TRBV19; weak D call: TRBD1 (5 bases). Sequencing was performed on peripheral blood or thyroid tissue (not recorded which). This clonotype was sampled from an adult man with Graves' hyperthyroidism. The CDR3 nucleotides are TGTGCCAGTAGCATTCAGGGTTCGTATAATTCACCCCTCCACTTT. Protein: CASSIQGSYNSPLHF. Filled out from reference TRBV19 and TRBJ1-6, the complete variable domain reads DGGITQSPKYLFRKEGQNVTLSCEQNLNHDAMYWYRQDPGQGLRLIYYSQIVNDFQKGDIAEGYSVSREKKESFPLTVTSAQKNPTAFYLCASSIQGSYNSPLHFGNGTRLTVT.